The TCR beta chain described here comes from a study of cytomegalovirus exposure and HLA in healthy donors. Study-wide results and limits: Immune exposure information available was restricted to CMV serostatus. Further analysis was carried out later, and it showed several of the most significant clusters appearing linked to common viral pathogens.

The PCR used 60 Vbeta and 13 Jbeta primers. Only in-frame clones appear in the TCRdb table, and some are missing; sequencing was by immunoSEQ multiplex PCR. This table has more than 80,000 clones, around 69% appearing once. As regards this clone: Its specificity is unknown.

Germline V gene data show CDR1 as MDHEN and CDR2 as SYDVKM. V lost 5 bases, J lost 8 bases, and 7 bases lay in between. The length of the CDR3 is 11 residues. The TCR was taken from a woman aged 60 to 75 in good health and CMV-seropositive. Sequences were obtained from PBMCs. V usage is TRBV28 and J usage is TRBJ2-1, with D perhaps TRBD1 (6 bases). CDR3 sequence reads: CASSPGDEQFF. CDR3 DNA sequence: TGTGCCAGCAGTCCAGGGGATGAGCAGTTCTTC.